These 27 T cell receptor beta chains were all obtained from the same sample, sequenced in a study of T cell changes during pregnancy in multiple sclerosis. TCRdb's copy holds only in-frame clones and misses some; the assay was immunoSEQ multiplex PCR. The sample holds tens of thousands of clones, 92% seen once. The material was CD4+ T cells from peripheral blood mononuclear cells, obtained after pregnancy. The receptors stem from a female donor with multiple sclerosis, enrolled in a pregnancy study.

The V call is TRBV6-1, the J call TRBJ2-7; 11 bases agree with TRBD2. In germline, CDR1 is MNHNS, CDR2 SASEGT. V shed 6 bases, J shed 2 bases, and the junction held 3 bases outside the gene matches. CDR3 size: 14 residues. CDR3 DNA sequence: TGTGCCAGCAGCTCACTAGCGGGGGCCTACGAGCAGTACTTC. Protein: CASSSLAGAYEQYF.

V is TRBV5-5 and J is TRBJ1-3; D is undetermined. CDR1 is SGHKS and CDR2 is YYEKEE in the germline V gene (reference sequence). The ends were cut back, 3 bases at V and 0 bases at J, with 10 bases in the middle. This CDR3 contains 15 residues. The CDR3 DNA follows: TGTGCCAGCAGCTCCCGCGTTAACTCTGGAAACACCATATATTTT. It encodes CASSSRVNSGNTIYF.

The rearrangement uses TRBV19 and TRBJ2-7; TRBD1 matches 10 bases. The CDR3 totals 14 residues. V trimming: 3 bases; J trimming: 4 bases; junction bases outside the gene matches: 3. In germline, CDR1 is LNHDA, CDR2 SQIVND (reference sequence). CDR3 loop: CASSIDRGPYEQYF. In DNA form, the CDR3 reads TGTGCCAGTAGTATTGACAGGGGGCCGTACGAGCAGTACTTC.

This clone was seen only once. The chain employs TRBV7-2 and TRBJ1-5, with D hard to call. The germline CDR1 and CDR2 sequences are SGHTA and FQGNSA. There are 13 residues in the CDR3. Trimming left V 5 bases short and J 11 bases short, with 16 bases between. Here the CDR3 reads CASSPGGSGSQHF. The CDR3 DNA reads as TGTGCCAGCAGCCCCGGAGGGTCTGGGTCCCAGCATTTT.

The chain has TRBV29-1 and TRBJ1-6, with TRBD1 identical over 8 bases. The CDR3 spans 13 residues. Germline assignment: CDR1 SQVTM and CDR2 ANQGSEA. The J segment lost 9 bases and the V segment lost 5 bases, leaving 6 bases of the junction unmatched. CDR3 sequence (DNA): TGCAGCGTTAGCCAGGGGGCCGGTTCACCCCTCCACTTT. This encodes CSVSQGAGSPLHF.

V usage is TRBV11-2 and J usage is TRBJ2-3; tentatively, D is TRBD1 (5 bases). V lost 5 bases, J lost 5 bases, and 20 bases lay in between. The CDR3 length is 16 residues. Germline V gene data show CDR1 as SGHAT and CDR2 as FQNNGV. The CDR3 DNA is TGTGCCAGCAGCCCCCGTGTGGGGCCCGTTGTAGATACGCAGTATTTT. Protein product: CASSPRVGPVVDTQYF.

The chain combines TRBV28 with TRBJ1-5; D is unresolved. CDR3 length equals 17 residues. Deletions cut 6 bases from V and 3 bases from J, with 21 bases between. CDR1 and CDR2 from the germline V gene are MDHEN and SYDVKM. DNA for the CDR3: TGTGCCAGCAGGACAAATTCTCGGGGTCGATACAATCAGCCCCAGCATTTT. Translating it yields CASRTNSRGRYNQPQHF.

The sample holds one count of this clone. This chain uses TRBV6-5 with TRBJ2-2; the D gene is possibly TRBD1 (6 bases). The germline V gene has CDR1 MNHEY and CDR2 SVGAGI. V lost 7 bases to trimming and J lost 1 base, with 13 bases between them. CDR3 length: 15 residues. The CDR3 nucleotides read TGTGCCAGCATGTTCAGGGGCTTGAACACCGGGGAGCTGTTTTTT. It encodes CASMFRGLNTGELFF.

The chain is built from TRBV4-1 and TRBJ2-3; perhaps TRBD1 as D (5 bases). The length of the CDR3 is 16 residues. V shed 0 bases and J shed 0 bases, with 10 bases lying between them. Looked up from germline, CDR1 is MGHRA and CDR2 is YSYEKL. CDR3: CASSQESRVSTDTQYF. As DNA, the CDR3 is TGCGCCAGCAGCCAAGAGTCCAGGGTTAGCACAGATACGCAGTATTTT.

This clone was seen just once. The rearrangement joins TRBV27 to TRBJ2-5, with D possibly being TRBD1 (5 bases). The CDR3 runs to 14 residues. In germline, CDR1 is MNHEY, CDR2 SMNVEV (reference sequence). Trimming cost V 0 bases and J 6 bases, with 11 bases left between them. CDR3 sequence (DNA): TGTGCCAGCAGTTTATCCGGTCCAGGGAAGACCCAGTACTTC. Amino acid sequence: CASSLSGPGKTQYF.

The J gene is TRBJ2-3, the V gene TRBV9; perhaps TRBD2 as D (5 bases). Trimming left V 0 bases short and J 1 base short, with 6 bases between. In germline, CDR1 is SGDLS, CDR2 YYNGEE. CDR3 size: 14 residues. CDR3 protein: CASSVGTGTDTQYF. The CDR3 nucleotides read TGTGCCAGCAGCGTAGGGACTGGCACAGATACGCAGTATTTT.

The DNA of the CDR3 is TGTGCCAGCTCACCAATGAAGACGGGACTTAGCTCTGGAAACACCATATATTTT. Amino acids: CASSPMKTGLSSGNTIYF. The V gene is TRBV18, the J gene TRBJ1-3, with a possible D match to TRBD1 (5 bases). The CDR3 is made up of 18 amino acids. V was pared by 2 bases and J by 0 bases, with 17 bases between. The germline V gene encodes CDR1 KGHSH and CDR2 LQKENI. Full variable domain (rest looked up from reference TRBV18 and TRBJ1-3): NAGVMQNPRHLVRRRGQEARLRCSPMKGHSHVYWYRQLPEEGLKFMVYLQKENIIDESGMPKERFSAEFPKEGPSILRIQQVVRGDSAAYFCASSPMKTGLSSGNTIYFGEGSWLTVV.

In its sample, this clone was seen once. The chain has TRBV2 and TRBJ2-7; TRBD2 matches at 12 bases. This CDR3 spans 13 amino acids. J lost 3 bases, V lost 11 bases, and 5 bases had no gene match. The V gene's germline CDR1 is SNHLY and CDR2 FYNNEI. Here the CDR3 DNA reads TGTGCCTCTTGGACTAGCGGGAACTACGAGCAGTACTTC. Protein: CASWTSGNYEQYF.

The rearrangement uses TRBV21-1 and TRBJ1-5. TRBV21-1 is classified as a pseudogene. The CDR3 runs to 19 residues. The CDR3 reads CASSKPHRYPAGGNQPQHF. The CDR3 coding sequence is TGTGCCAGCAGCAAACCCCACCGCTACCCAGCGGGTGGAAATCAGCCCCAGCATTTT.

J is TRBJ2-2 and V is TRBV27, with 8 nucleotides matching TRBD1. Germline V gene sequence: CDR1 MNHEY, CDR2 SMNVEV (reference sequence). J lost 6 bases, V lost 3 bases, and 12 bases had no gene match. The CDR3 covers 17 residues. This CDR3 reads CASSFWSGGAKAGELFF. CDR3 DNA: TGTGCCAGCAGTTTTTGGTCAGGGGGCGCAAAAGCCGGGGAGCTGTTTTTT.

The V and J genes are TRBV27 and TRBJ1-5; no clear D gene. The CDR3 has 15 amino acids. With 3 bases removed from V and 4 bases from J, the gap between germline ends came to 13 bases. CDR1 MNHEY and CDR2 SMNVEV come from the germline V gene (reference sequence). The CDR3 sequence is CASSFIGNGNQPQHF. The CDR3 DNA reads TGTGCCAGCAGTTTTATTGGAAACGGGAATCAGCCCCAGCATTTT.

In its sample, this clone was seen a few times. The CDR3 nucleotides read TGTGCCAGCAGCTCGAGGACAATCCCCCACGAGCAGTACTTC. Protein product: CASSSRTIPHEQYF. V usage is TRBV7-6 and J usage is TRBJ2-7, with D possibly being TRBD1 (5 bases). Germline V lookup: CDR1 SGHVS, CDR2 FNYEAQ. The CDR3 spans 14 residues. V lost 4 bases to trimming and J lost 5 bases, with 15 bases between them.

The chain is built from TRBV4-1 and TRBJ2-1; no clear D gene. Deletions cut 1 base from V and 2 bases from J, with 6 bases between. Germline values: CDR1 MGHRA, CDR2 YSYEKL. The CDR3 extends over 14 amino acids. CDR3 amino acids: CASSQVSAYNEQFF. The CDR3, as DNA: TGCGCCAGCAGCCAAGTGTCCGCCTACAATGAGCAGTTCTTC.

This clone was counted a single time. The chain links TRBV7-2 to TRBJ2-1; the D gene is possibly TRBD1 (6 bases). CDR1 SGHTA and CDR2 FQGNSA come from the germline V gene. The CDR3 sequence is 16 residues long. V lost 3 bases and J 0 bases, leaving 12 bases between the germline ends. This CDR3 reads CASSFRGSSSYNEQFF. For the CDR3, the DNA is TGTGCCAGCAGCTTTAGGGGGTCGAGCTCCTACAATGAGCAGTTCTTC.

J is TRBJ2-7 and V is TRBV2; D unresolved. This CDR3 has 12 residues. Germline CDR1 and CDR2: SNHLY and FYNNEI. The germline V and J ends were trimmed by 6 bases and 0 bases, with 6 bases remaining between them. CDR3 coding DNA: TGTGCCAGCAGGAGGCTCTCCTACGAGCAGTACTTC. It translates to CASRRLSYEQYF.

The chain employs TRBV6-5 and TRBJ1-1, with 7 bases identical to TRBD1. Trimming removed 2 bases from V and 3 bases from J; junction bases left unmatched: 3. Per germline, CDR1 MNHEY and CDR2 SVGAGI. The CDR3 contains 14 residues. Here the CDR3 reads CASSYKGADTEAFF. The CDR3 nucleotides read TGTGCCAGCAGTTACAAGGGGGCGGACACTGAAGCTTTCTTT.

The chain employs TRBV7-6 and TRBJ2-1; 8 nucleotides align to TRBD2. CDR3 length: 14 residues. Germline CDR1 SGHVS, CDR2 FNYEAQ. The ends lost 5 bases at V and 8 bases at J; junction bases unmatched: 8. Here the CDR3 DNA reads TGTGCCAGCAGCCCGCGGGGGGCGGGGGATGAGCAGTTCTTC. Translating it yields CASSPRGAGDEQFF.

The chain has TRBV5-1 and TRBJ1-1; the match to TRBD1 covers 9 bases. The CDR3 sequence is 15 residues long. The trim removed 3 bases at V and 3 bases at J, leaving 6 bases unmatched. CDR1 is SGHRS, CDR2 YFSETQ, per germline. The CDR3 protein is CASSSGQGSYTEAFF. CDR3 nucleotides: TGCGCCAGCAGCTCCGGACAGGGGAGTTACACTGAAGCTTTCTTT. Full variable domain (rest looked up from reference TRBV5-1 and TRBJ1-1): KAGVTQTPRYLIKTRGQQVTLSCSPISGHRSVSWYQQTPGQGLQFLFEYFSETQRNKGNFPGRFSGRQFSNSRSEMNVSTLELGDSALYLCASSSGQGSYTEAFFGQGTRLTVV.

This sequence joins TRBV21-1 and TRBJ2-7; TRBD2 was called by the table and not checked on the DNA. TRBV21-1 is a known pseudogene. The CDR3 runs 14 residues. CDR3 amino acids: CASSKGPPVDEQYF. The DNA of the CDR3 is TGTGCCAGCAGCAAAGGCCCCCCGGTCGACGAGCAGTACTTC.

V gene TRBV19 combines with J gene TRBJ1-5; 8 bases fit TRBD1. Germline lookup yields CDR1 LNHDA and CDR2 SQIVND (reference sequence). Germline trimming cut 3 bases from V and 7 bases from J; bases unmatched to any gene: 11. The CDR3 has 16 residues. Here the CDR3 DNA reads TGTGCCAGTAGTATCCTCCAGGGGGCTGTGGGACAGCCCCAGCATTTT. Translated, it gives CASSILQGAVGQPQHF.

The chain employs TRBV30 and TRBJ2-1, with 9 bases that match TRBD2. V shed 3 bases, J shed 2 bases, and the junction held 8 bases outside the gene matches. This CDR3 has 16 amino acids. In germline, CDR1 is GTSNPN, CDR2 SVGIG (reference sequence). The CDR3 DNA sequence: TGTGCCTGGAGCAGAACCGGGACTAGCACCTACAATGAGCAGTTCTTC. Its protein is CAWSRTGTSTYNEQFF.

The chain's CDR3 is CAITSGAESYEQYF. CDR3 DNA sequence: TGTGCCATCACAAGCGGAGCCGAATCTTACGAGCAGTACTTC. The V call is TRBV10-3, the J call TRBJ2-7; tentatively, D is TRBD2 (5 bases). The CDR3 is made up of 14 amino acids. Deletions cut 7 bases from V and 4 bases from J, with 17 bases between. Germline CDR1 and CDR2: ENHRY and SYGVKD.